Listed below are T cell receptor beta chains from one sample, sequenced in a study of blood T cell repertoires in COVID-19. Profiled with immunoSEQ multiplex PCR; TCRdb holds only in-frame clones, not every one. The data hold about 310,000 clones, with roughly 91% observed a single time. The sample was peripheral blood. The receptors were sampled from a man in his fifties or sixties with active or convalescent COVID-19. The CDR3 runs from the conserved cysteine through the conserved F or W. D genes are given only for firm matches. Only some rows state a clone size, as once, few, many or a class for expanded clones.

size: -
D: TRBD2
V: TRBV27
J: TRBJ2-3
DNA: TGTGCCAGCAGTGGGGCCCTAGCGGGAATGGGGGCAGATACGCAGTATTTT
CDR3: CASSGALAGMGADTQYF

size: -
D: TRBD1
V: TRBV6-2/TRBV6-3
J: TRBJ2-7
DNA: TGTGCCAGCAGCTATCGTCCCGGGACAGGGTTTTGGTACGAGCAGTACTTC
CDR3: CASSYRPGTGFWYEQYF

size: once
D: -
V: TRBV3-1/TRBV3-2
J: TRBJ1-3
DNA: TGTGCCAGCAGCCTCAGCTCTGGAAACACCATATATTTT
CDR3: CASSLSSGNTIYF

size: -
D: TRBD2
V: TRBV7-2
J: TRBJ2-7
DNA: TGTGCCAGCAGCTTATCTAGCGGGTACGAGCAGTACTTC
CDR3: CASSLSSGYEQYF

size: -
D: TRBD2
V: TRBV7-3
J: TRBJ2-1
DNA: TGTGCCAGCAGCTTAATGGCTAGCGGGAGGTACCAAAGCCTGGGGAATGAGCAGTTCTTC
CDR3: CASSLMASGRYQSLGNEQFF

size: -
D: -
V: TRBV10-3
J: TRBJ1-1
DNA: TGTGCCATCACATCTTCCGCGGGGACTGAAGCTTTCTTT
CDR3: CAITSSAGTEAFF

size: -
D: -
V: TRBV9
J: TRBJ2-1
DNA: TGTGCCAGCAGCGACGACCTACGGGGAGTCAAAAACAATGAGCAGTTCTTC
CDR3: CASSDDLRGVKNNEQFF

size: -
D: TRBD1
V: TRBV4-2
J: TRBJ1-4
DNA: TGTGCCAGCAGCCAGCACAGGGGGCAGTATGAAAAACTGTTTTTT
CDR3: CASSQHRGQYEKLFF

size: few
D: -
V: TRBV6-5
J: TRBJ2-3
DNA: TGTGCCAGCAGAAATAGCGGATGGGATACGCAGTATTTT
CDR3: CASRNSGWDTQYF

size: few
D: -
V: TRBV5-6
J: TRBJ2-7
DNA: TGTGCCAACCGACTTACCGGGAGATACTACGAGCAGTACTTC
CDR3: CANRLTGRYYEQYF

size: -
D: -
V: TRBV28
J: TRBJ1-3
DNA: TGTGCCAGCAGTCAGATTGACTCTGGAAACACCATATATTTT
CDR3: CASSQIDSGNTIYF

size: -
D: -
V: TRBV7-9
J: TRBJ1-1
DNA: TGTGCCAGCAGCGTTGCATCAGGGTGGTATCCGAACACTGAAGCTTTCTTT
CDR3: CASSVASGWYPNTEAFF

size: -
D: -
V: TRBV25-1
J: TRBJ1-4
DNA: TGTGCCAGCAGTGGTCAGGGAATTCTGGCTAATGAAAAACTGTTTTTT
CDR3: CASSGQGILANEKLFF

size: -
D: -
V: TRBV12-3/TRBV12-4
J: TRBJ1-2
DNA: -
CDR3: CASSSEVGQGTF

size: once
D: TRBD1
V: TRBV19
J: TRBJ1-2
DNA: TGTGCCAGTAGTCCACCCGGTGAGGGACTCGGGACAGTCTTAGGCTACACCTTC
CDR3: CASSPPGEGLGTVLGYTF

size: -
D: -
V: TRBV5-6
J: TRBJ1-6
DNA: TGTGCCAGCAGCGTGACAGGTGGCTATTCACCCCTCCACTTT
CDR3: CASSVTGGYSPLHF

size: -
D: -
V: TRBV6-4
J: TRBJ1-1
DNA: TGTGCCAGCAGTGGACATGAGTCCACTGAAGCTTTCTTT
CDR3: CASSGHESTEAFF

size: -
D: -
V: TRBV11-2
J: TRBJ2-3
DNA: TGTGCCAGCAGCTTAGGGGGAGCAGATACGCAGTATTTT
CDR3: CASSLGGADTQYF

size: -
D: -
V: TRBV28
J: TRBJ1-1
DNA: TGTGCCAGCAGTTTACCCGGGGGAGTCGAAGCTTTCTTT
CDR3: CASSLPGGVEAFF

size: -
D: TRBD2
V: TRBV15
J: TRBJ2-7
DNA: TGTGCCACCAGCAGAGCAGACCCTAGAGGCGGGAGTCAACCCCTGAGCTCCTACGAGCAGTACTTC
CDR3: CATSRADPRGGSQPLSSYEQYF

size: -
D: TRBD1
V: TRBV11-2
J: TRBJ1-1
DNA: TGTGCCAGCAGCCGACAGGGGTCTGAAGCTTTCTTT
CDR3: CASSRQGSEAFF

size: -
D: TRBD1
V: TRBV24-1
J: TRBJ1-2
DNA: TGTGCCACCAGTGCCTCGGGACAGGGGCACTATGGCTACACCTTC
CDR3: CATSASGQGHYGYTF

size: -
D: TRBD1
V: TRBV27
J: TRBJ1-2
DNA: TGTGCCAGCAGTTTTACCGGGACAGGGCCCTATGGCTACACCTTC
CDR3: CASSFTGTGPYGYTF

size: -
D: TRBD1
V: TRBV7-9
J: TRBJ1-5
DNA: TGTGCCAGCAGCTTAGGTGGGCCGGGACAGTTCAGCAATCAGCCCCAGCATTTT
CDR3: CASSLGGPGQFSNQPQHF

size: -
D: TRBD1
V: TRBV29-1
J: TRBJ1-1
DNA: TGCAGCGCTCCGGGACAGGGGACAACGAACACTGAAGCTTTCTTT
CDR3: CSAPGQGTTNTEAFF

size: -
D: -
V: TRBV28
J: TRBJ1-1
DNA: TGTGCCAGCAGTTCTGGCCAGGGTGGGATGAACACTGAAGCTTTCTTT
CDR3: CASSSGQGGMNTEAFF